This is a list of T cell receptor beta chains from one sample in a study of blood T cell repertoires in COVID-19. TCRdb keeps only in-frame clones here, not all; method: immunoSEQ multiplex PCR. The sample carries 68,000 or so clones, roughly four fifths recorded once. Source material: peripheral blood. The receptors derive from a human donor in a cohort sampled during active COVID-19. The CDR3 runs from the conserved cysteine through the conserved F or W. Fields, in order: CDR3 length, J gene, clone size, D gene, V gene, CDR3 protein, CDR3 DNA. The D gene is left open where the match is weak. The size field is filled for only some rows; it gives once, few, many or a size class.

len: 15
j_gene: TRBJ2-5
abundance: NA
d_gene: TRBD1
v_gene: TRBV14
CDR3aa: CASSRTRQGWETQYF
CDR3nt: TGTGCCAGCAGCCGCACTCGACAGGGCTGGGAGACCCAGTACTTC

len: 14
j_gene: TRBJ2-7
abundance: NA
d_gene: NA
v_gene: TRBV13
CDR3aa: CASSLGLAGYEQYF
CDR3nt: TGTGCCAGCAGCTTAGGGCTTGCAGGCTACGAGCAGTACTTC

len: 14
j_gene: TRBJ1-2
abundance: NA
d_gene: NA
v_gene: TRBV30
CDR3aa: CAWGPGGSFYGYTF
CDR3nt: TGTGCCTGGGGGCCGGGGGGGAGTTTCTATGGCTACACCTTC

len: 16
j_gene: TRBJ1-1
abundance: NA
d_gene: NA
v_gene: TRBV5-1
CDR3aa: CASSLDRGETSTEAFF
CDR3nt: TGCGCCAGCAGCTTGGACCGCGGAGAAACAAGCACTGAAGCTTTCTTT

len: 15
j_gene: TRBJ2-1
abundance: NA
d_gene: TRBD2
v_gene: TRBV24-1
CDR3aa: CATSDWTSGGSEQFF
CDR3nt: TGTGCCACCAGTGATTGGACTAGCGGGGGTAGTGAGCAGTTCTTC

len: 13
j_gene: TRBJ2-4
abundance: NA
d_gene: TRBD1
v_gene: TRBV10-2
CDR3aa: CASEGQGANIQYF
CDR3nt: TGCGCCAGCGAAGGACAGGGGGCCAACATTCAGTACTTC

len: 14
j_gene: TRBJ1-2
abundance: NA
d_gene: TRBD1
v_gene: TRBV3-1/TRBV3-2
CDR3aa: CASSQGQGPNGYTF
CDR3nt: TGTGCCAGCAGCCAAGGACAGGGCCCGAATGGCTACACCTTC

len: 15
j_gene: TRBJ1-1
abundance: once
d_gene: NA
v_gene: TRBV6-5
CDR3aa: CASRLGGRANTEAFF
CDR3nt: TGTGCCAGCAGACTGGGGGGGCGAGCGAACACTGAAGCTTTCTTT

len: 18
j_gene: TRBJ1-5
abundance: NA
d_gene: NA
v_gene: TRBV7-9
CDR3aa: CASSLEFHGGSFRQPQHF
CDR3nt: TGTGCCAGCAGCTTAGAATTCCACGGGGGGTCATTTCGTCAGCCCCAGCATTTT

len: 15
j_gene: TRBJ2-3
abundance: NA
d_gene: TRBD1
v_gene: TRBV19
CDR3aa: CATTRRGQSTDTQYF
CDR3nt: TGTGCCACCACGCGTCGGGGACAGTCCACAGATACGCAGTATTTT

len: 16
j_gene: TRBJ2-3
abundance: NA
d_gene: TRBD2
v_gene: TRBV7-2
CDR3aa: CASSSFSGGGTDTQYF
CDR3nt: TGTGCCAGCAGCTCCTTTAGCGGGGGGGGCACAGATACGCAGTATTTT

len: 14
j_gene: TRBJ1-1
abundance: few
d_gene: NA
v_gene: TRBV7-9
CDR3aa: CASSLKGEGTEAFF
CDR3nt: TGTGCCAGCAGCTTAAAGGGGGAGGGTACTGAAGCTTTCTTT

len: 13
j_gene: TRBJ1-2
abundance: NA
d_gene: TRBD1
v_gene: TRBV2
CDR3aa: CASSVQGALGYTF
CDR3nt: TGTGCCAGCAGTGTACAGGGGGCGCTTGGCTACACCTTC

len: 15
j_gene: TRBJ2-1
abundance: NA
d_gene: TRBD2
v_gene: TRBV7-2
CDR3aa: CASSLSLLAGGEQFF
CDR3nt: TGTGCCAGCAGCTTAAGTTTACTAGCGGGGGGAGAGCAGTTCTTC

len: 17
j_gene: TRBJ1-5
abundance: NA
d_gene: NA
v_gene: TRBV6-1
CDR3aa: CASSEAGGRGVNQPQHF
CDR3nt: TGTGCCAGCAGTGAAGCAGGAGGCAGGGGAGTGAATCAGCCCCAGCATTTT

len: 13
j_gene: TRBJ2-7
abundance: few
d_gene: TRBD2
v_gene: TRBV30
CDR3aa: CARSGGQRYEQYF
CDR3nt: TGTGCCCGGAGCGGGGGGCAGAGATACGAGCAGTACTTC

len: 15
j_gene: TRBJ2-7
abundance: NA
d_gene: TRBD1
v_gene: TRBV28
CDR3aa: CASSQDRAGSYEQYF
CDR3nt: TGTGCCAGCAGTCAGGACAGGGCAGGGTCCTACGAGCAGTACTTC

len: 13
j_gene: TRBJ1-1
abundance: few
d_gene: NA
v_gene: TRBV12-3/TRBV12-4
CDR3aa: CASLQGRNTEAFF
CDR3nt: TGTGCCAGCCTACAGGGTCGGAACACTGAAGCTTTCTTT

len: 13
j_gene: TRBJ1-6
abundance: NA
d_gene: NA
v_gene: TRBV14
CDR3aa: CASSPGNNSPLHF
CDR3nt: TGTGCCAGCAGCCCGGGAAATAATTCACCCCTCCACTTT

len: 17
j_gene: TRBJ1-3
abundance: once
d_gene: TRBD1
v_gene: TRBV10-2
CDR3aa: CASSESGTAHSGNTIYF
CDR3nt: TGCGCCAGCAGTGAGTCGGGGACAGCACACTCTGGAAACACCATATATTTT

len: 17
j_gene: TRBJ2-7
abundance: once
d_gene: TRBD1
v_gene: TRBV5-4
CDR3aa: CASSHTGTGRFGYEQYF
CDR3nt: TGTGCCAGCAGCCACACCGGGACAGGGCGATTTGGGTACGAGCAGTACTTC

len: 17
j_gene: TRBJ2-2
abundance: NA
d_gene: NA
v_gene: TRBV4-1
CDR3aa: CASSQAYGGANTGELFF
CDR3nt: TGCGCCAGCAGCCAAGCATATGGCGGAGCGAACACCGGAGAGCTGTTTTTT

len: 15
j_gene: TRBJ1-5
abundance: NA
d_gene: NA
v_gene: TRBV3-1/TRBV3-2
CDR3aa: CASSQDRGLDQPQHF
CDR3nt: TGTGCCAGCAGCCAAGACAGGGGATTGGATCAGCCCCAGCATTTT

len: 14
j_gene: TRBJ1-6
abundance: NA
d_gene: NA
v_gene: TRBV3-1/TRBV3-2
CDR3aa: CASSHGTHNSPLHF
CDR3nt: TGTGCCAGCAGCCATGGGACTCATAATTCACCCCTCCACTTT

len: 16
j_gene: TRBJ2-3
abundance: NA
d_gene: NA
v_gene: TRBV15
CDR3aa: CATSRDQGRGTDTQYF
CDR3nt: TGTGCCACCAGCAGAGATCAGGGCAGGGGCACAGATACGCAGTATTTT

len: 14
j_gene: TRBJ2-7
abundance: NA
d_gene: NA
v_gene: TRBV19
CDR3aa: CASSIVGQGTEQYF
CDR3nt: TGTGCCAGTAGTATAGTGGGGCAGGGGACCGAGCAGTACTTC

len: 19
j_gene: TRBJ2-3
abundance: NA
d_gene: TRBD2
v_gene: TRBV5-1
CDR3aa: CASSLGGSGGARPTDTQYF
CDR3nt: TGCGCCAGCAGCTTGGGAGGTAGCGGGGGAGCTCGCCCCACAGATACGCAGTATTTT

len: 13
j_gene: TRBJ2-7
abundance: NA
d_gene: TRBD2
v_gene: TRBV19
CDR3aa: CASSGRGIYEQYF
CDR3nt: TGTGCCAGTAGTGGGCGGGGGATCTACGAGCAGTACTTC

len: 13
j_gene: TRBJ1-1
abundance: medium-sized
d_gene: NA
v_gene: TRBV5-4
CDR3aa: CASSLGGGTEAFF
CDR3nt: TGTGCCAGCAGCTTGGGCGGGGGCACTGAAGCTTTCTTT

len: 13
j_gene: TRBJ2-7
abundance: NA
d_gene: NA
v_gene: TRBV13
CDR3aa: CASSAARDYEQYF
CDR3nt: TGTGCCAGCAGCGCTGCCAGGGACTACGAGCAGTACTTC

len: 11
j_gene: TRBJ2-1
abundance: NA
d_gene: NA
v_gene: TRBV7-3
CDR3aa: CASSTGQKQFF
CDR3nt: TGTGCCAGCAGCACCGGACAGAAGCAGTTCTTC

len: 15
j_gene: TRBJ1-1
abundance: NA
d_gene: NA
v_gene: TRBV11-2
CDR3aa: CASNPALGLNTEAFF
CDR3nt: TGTGCCAGCAACCCTGCACTAGGGTTGAACACTGAAGCTTTCTTT

len: 13
j_gene: TRBJ2-5
abundance: NA
d_gene: TRBD1
v_gene: TRBV20-1
CDR3aa: CSASKGAYETQYF
CDR3nt: TGCAGTGCTAGTAAGGGGGCGTACGAGACCCAGTACTTC

len: 14
j_gene: TRBJ2-5
abundance: NA
d_gene: TRBD1
v_gene: TRBV7-8
CDR3aa: CASSPTTGLETQYF
CDR3nt: TGTGCCAGCAGCCCAACGACAGGGCTGGAGACCCAGTACTTC

len: 14
j_gene: TRBJ2-2
abundance: NA
d_gene: NA
v_gene: TRBV19
CDR3aa: CASSIRAGTGELFF
CDR3nt: TGTGCCAGTAGTATTAGGGCGGGCACCGGGGAGCTGTTTTTT

len: 14
j_gene: TRBJ1-2
abundance: NA
d_gene: TRBD1
v_gene: TRBV29-1
CDR3aa: CSVDTTGANYGYTF
CDR3nt: TGCAGCGTTGACACGACAGGGGCCAACTATGGCTACACCTTC

len: 14
j_gene: TRBJ1-1
abundance: few
d_gene: TRBD1
v_gene: TRBV30
CDR3aa: CAWGTGTGNTEAFF
CDR3nt: TGTGCCTGGGGAACCGGGACAGGGAACACTGAAGCTTTCTTT

len: 9
j_gene: TRBJ2-7
abundance: NA
d_gene: NA
v_gene: TRBV6-4
CDR3aa: CANIKEGYF
CDR3nt: TGTGCCAACATAAAGGAGGGCTACTTC

len: 18
j_gene: TRBJ2-3
abundance: NA
d_gene: TRBD2
v_gene: TRBV28
CDR3aa: CASSLTSGGTWWTDTQYF
CDR3nt: TGTGCCAGCAGTTTAACTAGCGGGGGGACTTGGTGGACAGATACGCAGTATTTT

len: 15
j_gene: TRBJ1-4
abundance: once
d_gene: NA
v_gene: TRBV7-9
CDR3aa: CASSAYRATNEKLFF
CDR3nt: TGTGCCAGCAGCGCCTACAGAGCAACTAATGAAAAACTGTTTTTT

len: 13
j_gene: TRBJ1-2
abundance: once
d_gene: TRBD1
v_gene: TRBV5-1
CDR3aa: CASSPDRADGYTF
CDR3nt: TGCGCCAGCAGCCCTGACAGGGCGGATGGCTACACCTTC

len: 15
j_gene: TRBJ2-7
abundance: NA
d_gene: NA
v_gene: TRBV28
CDR3aa: CASRPRGGGGWEQYF
CDR3nt: TGTGCCAGCAGACCACGGGGCGGGGGCGGATGGGAGCAGTACTTC

len: 15
j_gene: TRBJ2-5
abundance: NA
d_gene: NA
v_gene: TRBV9
CDR3aa: CASSPKQVGQETQYF
CDR3nt: TGTGCCAGCAGCCCGAAACAGGTCGGGCAGGAGACCCAGTACTTC

len: 13
j_gene: TRBJ1-5
abundance: NA
d_gene: NA
v_gene: TRBV27
CDR3aa: CASSLLRNQPQHF
CDR3nt: TGTGCCAGCAGTTTATTGCGGAATCAGCCCCAGCATTTT

len: 16
j_gene: TRBJ1-5
abundance: NA
d_gene: NA
v_gene: TRBV19
CDR3aa: CASSPGAGVSNQPQHF
CDR3nt: TGTGCCAGTAGTCCTGGGGCGGGGGTCAGCAATCAGCCCCAGCATTTT